The 9 T cell receptor beta chains given below trace back to one sample, sequenced in a study of blood T cell repertoires in COVID-19. Sequenced by immunoSEQ multiplex PCR; TCRdb stores in-frame clones only, minus some. The top ten clones hold approximately 6% of a sample with roughly 150,000 clones, 78% of them seen once. Sequenced: PBMCs or T cells enriched from blood (not recorded which). All receptors derive from a woman in her forties or fifties who had recovered from COVID-19.

V is TRBV3-1 (or the pseudogene TRBV3-2) and J is TRBJ1-1, with D uncertain. CDR3 length: 12 residues. Germline CDR1 and CDR2: LGHDT and YNNKEL (reference sequence). Trimming left V 0 bases short and J 7 bases short, with 6 bases between. The CDR3 region is CASSQDTSEAFF. The DNA of the CDR3 is TGTGCCAGCAGCCAAGATACCAGTGAAGCTTTCTTT.

This chain connects TRBV28 to TRBJ1-6, with D hard to call. This CDR3 comprises 14 residues. The V and J ends lost 2 bases and 7 bases respectively, with 9 bases between them. CDR1 and CDR2 (germline): MDHEN, SYDVKM. CDR3 nucleotides: TGTGCCAGCAGTTTAGGCCCGCACAATTCACCCCTCCACTTT. It codes for CASSLGPHNSPLHF.

As regards this clone: One junction end disagrees with the germline gene, perhaps due to a read error. This chain joins TRBV20-1 and TRBJ2-5; D may be TRBD2 (6 bases). Germline CDR1 reads DFQATT; CDR2 reads SNEGSKA (reference sequence). The CDR3 consists of 11 residues. The CDR3 sequence: CSARGAGYPDF. DNA for the CDR3: TGCAGTGCTAGAGGGGCGGGGTACCCCGACTTC.

V and J are TRBV3-1 (or the pseudogene TRBV3-2) and TRBJ2-3, with 9 bases identical to TRBD2. From germline, CDR1 is LGHDT and CDR2 YNNKEL (reference sequence). J was trimmed by 0 bases and V by 4 bases; bases with no gene match: 11. This CDR3 is 18 amino acids long. CDR3 DNA: TGTGCCAGCAGCCGATCGGTTAGCGGGGGAACTAGCACAGATACGCAGTATTTT. Protein product: CASSRSVSGGTSTDTQYF.

The chain has TRBV24-1 and TRBJ2-1; TRBD1 might be the D (7 bases). The CDR3 extends over 17 amino acids. Germline assignment: CDR1 KGHDR and CDR2 SFDVKD. Trimming cost V 5 bases and J 10 bases, with 26 bases left between them. The CDR3 DNA is TGTGCCACCAGTGGGATCTCAGGCAGGGGGGATGATTGGGAGCAGTTCTTC. It specifies CATSGISGRGDDWEQFF.

This clone was detected once. The chain carries TRBV28 and TRBJ2-7; D might be TRBD1 (6 bases). This CDR3 is built from 16 residues. CDR1 is MDHEN and CDR2 is SYDVKM in the germline V gene. V was clipped by 5 bases and J by 2 bases, with 19 bases between them. CDR3 residues: CASSLRGPYRAYEQYF. The CDR3 DNA sequence: TGTGCCAGCAGTCTTAGGGGCCCTTACAGGGCCTACGAGCAGTACTTC.

V gene TRBV7-9 combines with J gene TRBJ1-1; 8 bases match TRBD1. The CDR3 is 14 residues long. The V gene's germline CDR1 is SEHNR and CDR2 FQNEAQ (reference sequence). V gave up 4 bases and J gave up 5 bases; unmatched junction bases: 6. CDR3 amino acids: CASSSRTGITEAFF. In DNA form, the CDR3 reads TGTGCCAGCAGCTCACGGACAGGGATAACTGAAGCTTTCTTT.

J is TRBJ2-7 and V is TRBV7-9, with D possibly matching TRBD2 (6 bases). The CDR3 is 14 amino acids. V shed 4 bases and J shed 3 bases, with 13 bases lying between them. The germline CDR1 and CDR2 sequences are SEHNR and FQNEAQ (reference sequence). The CDR3 region has the DNA TGTGCCAGCAGCTCATTAGGGAGGATCTACGAGCAGTACTTC. Translated: CASSSLGRIYEQYF.

This chain uses TRBV29-1 with TRBJ2-4; 8 bases match TRBD1. The CDR3 runs to 14 residues. CDR1 is SQVTM and CDR2 is ANQGSEA in the germline V gene. The V and J ends lost 6 bases and 0 bases, in that order; junction bases with no gene match: 4. The CDR3 sequence: CSVQGALAKNIQYF. CDR3 in DNA: TGCAGCGTCCAGGGGGCTTTAGCCAAAAACATTCAGTACTTC.